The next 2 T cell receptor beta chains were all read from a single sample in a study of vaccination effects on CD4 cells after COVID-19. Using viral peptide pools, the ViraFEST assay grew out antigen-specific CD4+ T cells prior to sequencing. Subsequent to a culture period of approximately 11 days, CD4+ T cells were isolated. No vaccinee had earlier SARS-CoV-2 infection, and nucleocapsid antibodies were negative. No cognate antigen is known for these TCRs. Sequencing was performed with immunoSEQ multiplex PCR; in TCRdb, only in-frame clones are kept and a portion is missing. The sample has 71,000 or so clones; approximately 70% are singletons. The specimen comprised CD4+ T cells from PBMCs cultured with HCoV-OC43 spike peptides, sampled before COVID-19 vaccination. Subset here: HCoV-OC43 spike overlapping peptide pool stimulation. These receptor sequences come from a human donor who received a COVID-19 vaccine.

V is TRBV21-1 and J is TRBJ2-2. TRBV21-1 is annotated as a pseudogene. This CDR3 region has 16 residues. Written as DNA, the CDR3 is TGTGCCAGCAGCAAAGCGGGGGGCCGGGGGACCGGGGAGCTGTTTTTT. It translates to CASSKAGGRGTGELFF.

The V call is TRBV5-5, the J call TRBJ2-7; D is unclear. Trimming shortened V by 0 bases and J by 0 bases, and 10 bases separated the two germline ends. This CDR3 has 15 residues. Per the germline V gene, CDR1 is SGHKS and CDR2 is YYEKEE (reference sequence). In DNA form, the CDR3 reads TGTGCCAGCAGCTTGGTGCTGGACGTCTCCTACGAGCAGTACGTC. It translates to CASSLVLDVSYEQYV.